This entry concerns a single T cell receptor (beta chain). Antigen: not known. The sample originates from a study of shared clonotypes between healthy human individuals. This CDR3 has 15 amino acids. The ends were cut back, 0 bases at V and 2 bases at J, with 9 bases in the middle. Germline V CDR1 and CDR2: SGHTS, YDEGEE. Findings of the study overall: A generally larger estimated richness was seen in naive subsets than in memory subsets.

The method was immunoSEQ multiplex PCR; TCRdb's version includes in-frame clones alone and lacks a portion of them. The data contain around 2.5 million clones, roughly 93% of them singletons. This chain uses TRBV5-8 with TRBJ1-5; D remains ambiguous. The receptor was derived from a man between 18 and 35 years old in good health. Some clones in this sample may be carry-over from other donors' samples. Sequenced input: naive CD4+ T cells from PBMCs. Indicated subset: CD45RA+ positively selected. The CDR3 reads CASSLAGYGNQPQHF. The CDR3 nucleotides read TGTGCCAGCAGCTTGGCCGGGTACGGCAATCAGCCCCAGCATTTT.